This is a list of T cell receptor beta chains from one sample in a study of cytomegalovirus exposure and HLA in healthy donors. Data came from immunoSEQ multiplex PCR; TCRdb stores just in-frame clones and leaves some out. This sample's clone table lists 150,000 to 200,000 clones. The specimen was PBMCs. The receptors shown here come from a woman aged 60-75 years in good health and CMV-seronegative. CDR3s include the opening cysteine and the closing phenylalanine or tryptophan. Each record gives: CDR3 DNA, CDR3 protein, D gene, V gene, J gene. The D gene is left open where the match is weak.

TGTGCCAGCAGCTTTTTGACAAACAGGGGCGAGAACACTGAAGCTTTCTTT	CASSFLTNRGENTEAFF	TRBD1	TRBV7-9	TRBJ1-1
TGTGCCAGCAGTGATTGGACAACAGGAGTCCATCAGCCCCAGCATTTT	CASSDWTTGVHQPQHF	-	TRBV2	TRBJ1-5
TGTGCCAGCAGCTTGGCAAGTCAGATGAACACTGAAGCTTTCTTT	CASSLASQMNTEAFF	-	TRBV5-4	TRBJ1-1
TGTGCCAGCAGCTTAGAAGAGGTTAGCGGGGTTACAGATACGCAGTATTTT	CASSLEEVSGVTDTQYF	TRBD2	TRBV7-9	TRBJ2-3
TGTGCCAGCAGCCTGAGTATATCTAACTATGGCTACACCTTC	CASSLSISNYGYTF	-	TRBV5-6	TRBJ1-2
TGTGCTAGTGGTTTGGGACACAGGGGGTCTGGAAACACCATATATTTT	CASGLGHRGSGNTIYF	TRBD1	TRBV12-5	TRBJ1-3
TGTGCCAGCAGCTTAGGTACGGTCAATGAGCAGTTCTTC	CASSLGTVNEQFF	-	TRBV7-8	TRBJ2-1
TGTGCCAGCAGCAGGAGGGCGAGCACAGATACGCAGTATTTT	CASSRRASTDTQYF	-	TRBV9	TRBJ2-3
TGTGCCAGAAGCTTGGGGACTAGCGGCTACGAGCAGTACTTC	CARSLGTSGYEQYF	TRBD2	TRBV5-3	TRBJ2-7
TGTGCCATCGGGACAGGGTTTACCTACGAGCAGTACTTC	CAIGTGFTYEQYF	TRBD1	TRBV10-3	TRBJ2-7
TGTGCCAGCAGCTTAACGGCAGGGGCGAACACCGGGGAGCTGTTTTTT	CASSLTAGANTGELFF	-	TRBV7-3	TRBJ2-2
TGCGCCAGCAGCTTCGTCGGAGGCCAGCCCCAGCATTTT	CASSFVGGQPQHF	-	TRBV5-1	TRBJ1-5
TGCGCCAGCAGCCAAGAAACAGGGTATGGCTACACCTTC	CASSQETGYGYTF	-	TRBV4-3	TRBJ1-2
TGTGCCAGCAGTGAAGTGGGCAAGGCGTACGAGCAGTACTTC	CASSEVGKAYEQYF	-	TRBV25-1	TRBJ2-7
TGCGCCAGCAGCTTGATGGACAGGGGGCTGGCTGAGACTGAAGCTTTCTTT	CASSLMDRGLAETEAFF	TRBD1	TRBV5-1	TRBJ1-1
TGTGCCAGCAGCTGGGACAGGGGTACGGAGACCCAGTACTTC	CASSWDRGTETQYF	TRBD1	TRBV7-9	TRBJ2-5
TGTGCCAGCAGCCCCGGCCCGGGGACAGGCTCTTCACCCCTCCACTTT	CASSPGPGTGSSPLHF	TRBD1	TRBV7-2	TRBJ1-6
TGTGCCAGCAGCTTATTGACGGGAGGTCCCCCCTACAATGAGCAGTTCTTC	CASSLLTGGPPYNEQFF	TRBD2	TRBV7-3	TRBJ2-1
TGTGCCAGCTCACCAGGGACACTTGAAGCTTTCTTT	CASSPGTLEAFF	-	TRBV18	TRBJ1-1
TGTGCCAGCAGCTTGGTTCAGGGGAACACCGGGGAGCTGTTTTTT	CASSLVQGNTGELFF	-	TRBV5-6	TRBJ2-2
TGTGCCAGCAGCCGCACCTTTAGCGGGGGATACAATGAGCAGTTCTTC	CASSRTFSGGYNEQFF	TRBD2	TRBV7-3	TRBJ2-1
TGCGCCAGCAGTGAATCGACTAGCGGGAGTTTCTATGAGCAGTTCTTC	CASSESTSGSFYEQFF	TRBD2	TRBV10-1	TRBJ2-1
TGTGCCAGCAGTTTAATGTCGGACAGTAAACAGCCCCAGCATTTT	CASSLMSDSKQPQHF	-	TRBV27	TRBJ1-5
TGCGCCAGCAGCCCTCAGGGATACAACTATGGCTACACCTTC	CASSPQGYNYGYTF	-	TRBV5-1	TRBJ1-2
TGTGCCAGCAGCCCCCCCCTAGCGGGGGGCAATGAGCAGTTCTTC	CASSPPLAGGNEQFF	TRBD2	TRBV4-2	TRBJ2-1
TGTGCCAGCACCCTGGGACAGGCGGGATCAGATACGCAGTATTTT	CASTLGQAGSDTQYF	TRBD1	TRBV5-6	TRBJ2-3
TGTGCCAGCAGGGAGGAGGGACGGACAAACTATGGCTACACCTTC	CASREEGRTNYGYTF	-	TRBV6-5	TRBJ1-2
TGCGCCAGCAGCTTCGGCACAGATACGCAGTATTTT	CASSFGTDTQYF	-	TRBV5-1	TRBJ2-3
TGTGCCAGCAGCTTGACAGGGATGAGGACAGATACGCAGTATTTT	CASSLTGMRTDTQYF	TRBD1	TRBV2	TRBJ2-3
TGTGCCACCAGCCAATCGCGGTCCCTGGGCAATCAGCCCCAGCATTTT	CATSQSRSLGNQPQHF	-	TRBV15	TRBJ1-5
TGTGCCAGCAGTGTAACAGGTGAAATGCCCCAGCATTTT	CASSVTGEMPQHF	-	TRBV6-1	TRBJ1-5
TGTGCCAGCAGTCCCCTTAGGGAGCGGGAGGTCAACGAGCAGTACTTC	CASSPLREREVNEQYF	TRBD2	TRBV27	TRBJ2-7
TGCAGTGCTAGATGGGAGACTGAAGCTTTCTTT	CSARWETEAFF	-	TRBV20-1	TRBJ1-1
TGTGCTAGTGGTCCAGCGGGATTCCAGTTCTTC	CASGPAGFQFF	TRBD2	TRBV12-5	TRBJ2-1
TGTGCCAGCAGCTTTTACAGCGGAATGGTAGATACGCAGTATTTT	CASSFYSGMVDTQYF	-	TRBV7-6	TRBJ2-3
TGCGCCAGCAGCCAGGAACCGGGACAGGGAGCCCTGTACTACGAGCAGTACTTC	CASSQEPGQGALYYEQYF	TRBD1	TRBV4-3	TRBJ2-7
TGTGCCAGCAGCTCCAGGGCTAATGAAAAACTGTTTTTT	CASSSRANEKLFF	-	TRBV11-3	TRBJ1-4
TGTGCCAGCAGCTTTAGGGGGACAGCTGAGCAGTACTTC	CASSFRGTAEQYF	TRBD1	TRBV5-6	TRBJ2-7
TGCGCCAGCCGGGAACAGGGGGCGCTTTACGCTGAGCAGTTCTTC	CASREQGALYAEQFF	TRBD1	TRBV5-1	TRBJ2-1
TGTGCCAGCAGTTCCCCTTTGGACAACACCATCTATGGCTACACCTTC	CASSSPLDNTIYGYTF	-	TRBV6-5	TRBJ1-2
TGTGCCAGCAGCTTAATCGGGTGGGGCGCTGGAAACACCATATATTTT	CASSLIGWGAGNTIYF	-	TRBV7-3	TRBJ1-3
TGTGCCAGCAGCTCGACTCGTGGACAGGGAAGAAATCAGCCCCAGCATTTT	CASSSTRGQGRNQPQHF	TRBD1	TRBV7-2	TRBJ1-5
TGTGCCTGGAGGCGCGGGGGGACAAAGAACTATGGCTACACCTTC	CAWRRGGTKNYGYTF	-	TRBV30	TRBJ1-2
TGTGCCAGCCGTTTGGGGGCCACTGAAGCTTTCTTT	CASRLGATEAFF	-	TRBV5-6	TRBJ1-1
TGTGCCACCAGGCTAGCGGGAGGGGCAGATACGCAGTATTTT	CATRLAGGADTQYF	TRBD2	TRBV15	TRBJ2-3